Shown below are 24 T cell receptor beta chains from a single sample sequenced in a study of OX40 agonist ivuxolimab in advanced cancers. Data came from immunoSEQ multiplex PCR; TCRdb stores just in-frame clones and leaves some out. The sample carries roughly 41,000 clones, around 91% recorded once. This material consisted of CD4+ or CD8+ T cells sorted from blood, taken in a trial of the OX40 agonist ivuxolimab. The receptors come from an adult with an advanced solid tumor such as melanoma, head and neck, liver or kidney cancer.

The rearrangement links TRBV27 to TRBJ2-7; TRBD2 might be the D (5 bases). Germline V lookup: CDR1 MNHEY, CDR2 SMNVEV (reference sequence). V lost 5 bases, J lost 2 bases, and 13 bases lay in between. The CDR3 sequence is 14 residues long. The CDR3 is CASSPGIRTYEQYF. The CDR3 nucleotides are TGTGCCAGCAGTCCGGGGATCCGAACCTACGAGCAGTACTTC.

With respect to this clone: At the DNA level, this CDR3 is encoded by other sequences in the same sample as well. The chain combines TRBV18 with TRBJ2-7; 7 positions match TRBD1. J lost 2 bases, V lost 3 bases, and 7 bases had no gene match. The CDR3 length is 15 residues. Germline loops: CDR1 KGHSH, CDR2 LQKENI. CDR3 protein: CASSPTTGSPYEQYF. CDR3 nucleotides: TGTGCCAGCTCACCCACGACAGGGAGTCCCTACGAGCAGTACTTC.

This clone was counted between two and nine times. The chain is built from TRBV28 and TRBJ2-5; TRBD1 might be the D (5 bases). Trimming pared 6 bases from V and 0 bases from J, leaving 14 bases between. The CDR3 contains 15 residues. CDR1 and CDR2 (germline): MDHEN, SYDVKM. The CDR3 loop reads CASSDSTVYQETQYF. CDR3 nucleotide sequence: TGTGCCAGCAGCGACTCGACAGTCTACCAAGAGACCCAGTACTTC.

The rearrangement joins TRBV11-3 to TRBJ2-1; 9 bases line up with TRBD2. The CDR3 has 17 residues. In germline, CDR1 is SGHNT, CDR2 YENEEA. J was trimmed by 8 bases and V by 0 bases; bases with no gene match: 11. The CDR3 loop reads CASSLDLAGASSHEQFF. CDR3 DNA sequence: TGTGCCAGCAGCTTAGATTTAGCGGGGGCTTCTAGCCATGAGCAGTTCTTC.

The genes are TRBV27 and TRBJ1-6; D ambiguous. Trimming removed 3 bases from V and 11 bases from J, with 11 bases in between. Germline V lookup: CDR1 MNHEY, CDR2 SMNVEV (reference sequence). The CDR3 contains 13 residues. CDR3 nucleotides: TGTGCCAGCAGTTTGGGGTTTGATGCACCCCTCCACTTT. Translation: CASSLGFDAPLHF.

In this sample, this clone turned up once. The chain has TRBV5-8 and TRBJ1-2; D unclear. V was clipped by 0 bases and J by 0 bases, with 9 bases between them. Germline CDR1 reads SGHTS; CDR2 reads YDEGEE. This CDR3 is built from 15 residues. CDR3 amino acids: CASSLEIRSNYGYTF. The CDR3 coding sequence is TGTGCCAGCAGCTTGGAAATCAGGTCTAACTATGGCTACACCTTC.

V gene TRBV27 combines with J gene TRBJ2-7; 7 bases fit TRBD2. V shed 7 bases, J shed 5 bases, and the junction held 8 bases outside the gene matches. The V gene's germline CDR1 is MNHEY and CDR2 SMNVEV (reference sequence). The CDR3 spans 13 residues. The CDR3 DNA sequence: TGTGCCAGCAAGCCCAGCGGGATCAACGAGCAGTACTTC. It codes for CASKPSGINEQYF.

This rearrangement joins TRBV7-6 to TRBJ2-1; D ambiguous. Trimming cost V 2 bases and J 5 bases, with 10 bases left between them. The CDR3 length is 14 residues. Germline V gene data show CDR1 as SGHVS and CDR2 as FNYEAQ. This CDR3 is CASSLTAGHNEQFF. CDR3 DNA: TGTGCCAGCAGCTTAACTGCCGGGCACAATGAGCAGTTCTTC.

V and J are TRBV27 and TRBJ2-4; possible D gene TRBD1, 5 bases. Germline CDR1 reads MNHEY; CDR2 reads SMNVEV (reference sequence). CDR3 length: 15 amino acids. The ends were cut back, 3 bases at V and 8 bases at J, with 17 bases in the middle. The CDR3 reads CASSLLGVLGDIQYF. The CDR3 bases are TGTGCCAGCAGTTTGCTAGGGGTCCTAGGCGACATTCAGTACTTC.

The V and J genes are TRBV6-5 and TRBJ2-3, with D hard to call. Trimming left V 4 bases short and J 1 base short, with 15 bases between. The CDR3 sequence is 16 residues long. Per the germline V gene, CDR1 is MNHEY and CDR2 is SVGAGI. CDR3 loop: CASSSAPVSRTDTQYF. CDR3 nucleotide sequence: TGTGCCAGCAGTTCGGCGCCGGTCAGCCGCACAGATACGCAGTATTTT.

The genes are TRBV5-6 and TRBJ2-3, with unresolved D. The CDR3 is 16 residues long. Germline lookup yields CDR1 SGHDT and CDR2 YYEEEE. Trimming removed 3 bases from V and 2 bases from J, with 16 bases in between. The CDR3: CASSSLLHSVTDTQYF. In DNA, the CDR3 is TGTGCCAGCAGCTCCCTACTGCATTCCGTCACAGATACGCAGTATTTT.

The chain has TRBV29-1 and TRBJ2-1, with 10 bases identical to TRBD2. Germline trimming cut 2 bases from V and 8 bases from J; bases unmatched to any gene: 6. The CDR3 has 14 amino acids. Per germline, CDR1 SQVTM and CDR2 ANQGSEA. The CDR3 region has the DNA TGCAGCGTTGAACCGGGACTAGCGTTGGATGAGCAGTTCTTC. The encoded protein is CSVEPGLALDEQFF.

J is TRBJ2-5 and V is TRBV18; 15 bases fit TRBD2. The germline V gene encodes CDR1 KGHSH and CDR2 LQKENI. The CDR3 contains 18 residues. V trimming: 3 bases; J trimming: 1 base; junction bases outside the gene matches: 6. CDR3 amino acids: CASSPAGLAGGIQETQYF. For the CDR3, the DNA is TGTGCCAGCTCACCTGCGGGACTAGCGGGAGGTATCCAAGAGACCCAGTACTTC.

V usage is TRBV4-3 and J usage is TRBJ2-3; 9 bases are shared with TRBD1. Losses at the gene ends were 3 bases for V and 8 bases for J; bases not matched to a gene: 12. There are 16 residues in the CDR3. Per the germline V gene, CDR1 is LGHNA and CDR2 is YSLEER. CDR3 sequence: CASSHPTGEGQGTQYF. The CDR3 DNA sequence: TGCGCCAGCAGCCACCCAACAGGGGAGGGACAGGGTACGCAGTATTTT.

The CDR3 sequence: CASSTGGADTQYF. The CDR3 region has the DNA TGTGCCAGCAGCACGGGGGGGGCAGATACGCAGTATTTT. The chain couples TRBV14 to TRBJ2-3, with 8 bases that match TRBD2. There are 13 residues in the CDR3. CDR1 and CDR2 (germline): SGHDN, FVKESK. The V gene end was trimmed by 5 bases and the J gene end by 4 bases; junction bases not matched to a gene: 2.

The chain is built from TRBV9 and TRBJ2-1; D is uncertain. Per germline, CDR1 SGDLS and CDR2 YYNGEE. Trimming took 0 bases from V and 1 from J, leaving 11 bases between them. The CDR3 has 16 residues. CDR3 nucleotides: TGTGCCAGCAGCGTAGGAGGAGCAAGTTCCTACAATGAGCAGTTCTTC. It codes for CASSVGGASSYNEQFF.

This clone was picked up one time. The chain recombines TRBV19 with TRBJ1-4; D remains unclear. V lost 4 bases and J lost 6, with 3 bases in between. The V gene's germline CDR1 is LNHDA and CDR2 SQIVND (reference sequence). This CDR3 is built from 11 residues. The CDR3 coding sequence is TGTGCCAGTAGTAATGATGAAAAACTGTTTTTT. Translated, it gives CASSNDEKLFF.

The chain employs TRBV27 and TRBJ2-7; 8 positions match TRBD1. Losses at the gene ends were 5 bases for V and 9 bases for J; bases not matched to a gene: 15. The CDR3 is 15 amino acids. Looked up from germline, CDR1 is MNHEY and CDR2 is SMNVEV (reference sequence). Here the CDR3 DNA reads TGTGCCAGCAGTACCTCAGGGGGCGGTTACCCGGGGCAGTACTTC. Translating it yields CASSTSGGGYPGQYF.

The genes are TRBV6-5 and TRBJ1-2; a possible D gene is TRBD1 (6 bases). The CDR3 length is 13 residues. CDR1 is MNHEY, CDR2 SVGAGI, per germline. Trimming removed 2 bases from V and 6 bases from J, with 10 bases in between. The CDR3 DNA sequence: TGTGCCAGCAGTTACAAGGCAGGGGATGGCTACACCTTC. Protein product: CASSYKAGDGYTF.

CDR3 bases: TGTGCCAGCAGGCCAAGAGCTAACTATGGCTACACCTTC. This gives the protein CASRPRANYGYTF. The chain links TRBV28 to TRBJ1-2; D unresolved. Trimming shortened V by 6 bases and J by 0 bases, and 8 bases separated the two germline ends. The CDR3 loop spans 13 amino acids. Germline V gene data show CDR1 as MDHEN and CDR2 as SYDVKM.

V and J are TRBV6-5 and TRBJ2-1, with TRBD2 as a possible D gene (6 bases). The V gene lost 0 bases and the J gene lost 7 bases, with 7 bases spanning the gap. Germline CDR1 and CDR2: MNHEY and SVGAGI. The CDR3 has 13 residues. CDR3 in DNA: TGTGCCAGCAGTTACTCGAGCGGGAATGAGCAGTTCTTC. Translating it yields CASSYSSGNEQFF.

The CDR3 loop is CASSGENTEAFF. The DNA for the CDR3 is TGTGCCAGCAGTGGAGAGAACACTGAAGCTTTCTTT. The chain links TRBV13 to TRBJ1-1; no firm D call. The germline CDR1 and CDR2 sequences are PRHDT and FYEKMQ (reference sequence). The CDR3 is 12 residues long. V was trimmed by 6 bases and J by 1 base, leaving 6 bases between them.

The CDR3 sequence: CAWNVFSNQPQHF. The DNA of the CDR3 is TGTGCCTGGAACGTTTTTAGCAATCAGCCCCAGCATTTT. V and J are TRBV30 and TRBJ1-5; D remains ambiguous. The CDR3 has 13 amino acids. The V and J ends lost 4 bases and 0 bases respectively, with 7 bases between them. The germline gives CDR1 GTSNPN, CDR2 SVGIG (reference sequence).

V and J are TRBV11-2 and TRBJ2-7, with D possibly TRBD2 on 6 matching bases. This CDR3 has 14 amino acids. With 3 bases removed from V and 12 bases from J, the gap between germline ends came to 21 bases. Germline V lookup: CDR1 SGHAT, CDR2 FQNNGV. DNA for the CDR3: TGTGCCAGCAGCTTGGGCGGGGATGGGACGTTGGGGTACTTC. It encodes CASSLGGDGTLGYF.